Presented here are 5 T cell receptor beta chains from one specimen sequenced in a study of T cell responses to AZD1222 COVID-19 vaccine (dated by TCRdb to about 2021). Library construction relied on the immunoSEQ multiplex PCR assay. This is the immuneACCESS table as TCRdb keeps it, with only in-frame sequences that have V and J called. A part of the clones is gone; compared with another copy, unresolved V genes explain less than half, and the rest is unexplained. This sample gives some 130,000 clones in total; 84% of them show up just once. The ten largest clonotypes hold approximately 4% of the sample. The intended sense of this specimen's time point label: baseline before first vaccination. The starting material was peripheral blood, obtained on day 0 of AZD1222 vaccination. Source of these receptors: an adult in good health.

This chain connects TRBV2 to TRBJ1-4, with unresolved D. Looked up from germline, CDR1 is SNHLY and CDR2 is FYNNEI. Between the trimmed V and J ends, which lost 4 bases and 6 bases, there was a span of 3 bases. This CDR3 has 11 amino acids. The CDR3 nucleotides read TGTGCCAGCAGTGGCTATGAAAAACTGTTTTTT. Translating it yields CASSGYEKLFF.

The V call is TRBV7-2, the J call TRBJ1-5; maybe TRBD1 (6 bases). This CDR3 is built from 15 residues. Between the trimmed V and J ends, which lost 2 bases and 2 bases, there was a span of 10 bases. Per the germline V gene, CDR1 is SGHTA and CDR2 is FQGNSA. The DNA for the CDR3 is TGTGCCAGCAGCTTACAACAGGGAGGCAATCAGCCCCAGCATTTT. This sequence encodes CASSLQQGGNQPQHF.

The rearrangement joins TRBV3-1 (or the pseudogene TRBV3-2) to TRBJ2-3; D is unresolved. Per the germline V gene, CDR1 is LGHDT and CDR2 is YNNKEL (reference sequence). There are 19 residues in the CDR3. V was pared by 3 bases and J by 6 bases, with 28 bases between. CDR3 DNA: TGTGCCAGCAGCCACCCTCGGAACTCGGAGAACACCGAGGAGGATACGCAGTATTTT. Amino acids: CASSHPRNSENTEEDTQYF.

The chain recombines TRBV6-1 with TRBJ1-6; D remains unclear. V dropped 0 bases and J dropped 9 bases, with 6 bases sitting between them. This CDR3 region has 13 residues. Germline CDR1 MNHNS, CDR2 SASEGT. CDR3 region: CASSEASGSPLHF. The CDR3 DNA is TGTGCCAGCAGTGAAGCGTCTGGTTCACCCCTCCACTTT.

The V gene is TRBV5-4, the J gene TRBJ1-4, with D unresolved. CDR1 and CDR2 from the germline V gene are SGHNT and YYREEE (reference sequence). The CDR3 loop spans 16 amino acids. Trimming removed 4 bases at V and 0 bases at J, with 13 bases between. The CDR3 region is CASSGGGRSTNEKLFF. For the CDR3, the DNA is TGTGCCAGCAGCGGTGGAGGACGTTCAACTAATGAAAAACTGTTTTTT.